This T cell receptor beta chain comes out of a study of shared T cell receptors in the human thymus. The CDR3 is 15 amino acids. The ends lost 3 bases at V and 2 bases at J; junction bases unmatched: 7. Germline V gene lookup returns CDR1 PRHDT and CDR2 FYEKMQ (reference sequence). Sequencing used immunoSEQ multiplex PCR; TCRdb keeps in-frame clones, though not all of them. Counted here are about 400,000 clones, more than 85% occurring once; the ten biggest clones make up 0.015% to 0.025%. The chain carries TRBV13 and TRBJ2-7, with 7 positions matching TRBD2. This TCR was recovered from a human donor. Sequencing was performed on thymocytes. DNA for the CDR3: TGTGCCAGCAGCTTCCACGTGGCGGGGGCCTACGAGCAGTACTTC. Amino acid sequence: CASSFHVAGAYEQYF.